This T cell receptor (beta chain) was identified during a study of blood T cell repertoires in COVID-19. Study-level background: The study drew acute and convalescent COVID-19 samples from the United States, Italy and Spain. Nucleic acid was either cDNA or gDNA, and it came from T cells, B-cell-depleted T cells, or PBMCs.

J was trimmed by 5 bases and V by 6 bases; bases with no gene match: 14. The CDR3 covers 17 residues. Germline values: CDR1 SGHNT, CDR2 YENEEA. As originally analysed: Nucleated cell number was recorded as an estimate derived from reference gene primer amplification. Here immunoSEQ multiplex PCR was the method, and the copy in TCRdb shows in-frame clones only, minus some. For V, J and clone size, that table is used; D and trimming come from the DNA. The data show tens of thousands of clones, just over 85% seen once. Sequencing was done on a sample of peripheral blood. The sequence was collected from a man between 40 and 49 years old with acute or convalescent COVID-19. This chain joins TRBV11-3 and TRBJ2-5; 11 bases are shared with TRBD1. As DNA, the CDR3 is TGTGCCAGCAGTCCAAATGGTGGACAGGGGGCTCGGGAGACCCAGTACTTC. It specifies CASSPNGGQGARETQYF. Full variable domain (remainder filled in from reference TRBV11-3 and TRBJ2-5): EAGVVQSPRYKIIEKKQPVAFWCNPISGHNTLYWYLQNLGQGPELLIRYENEEAVDDSQLPKDRFSAERLKGVDSTLKIQPAELGDSAVYLCASSPNGGQGARETQYFGPGTRLLVL.